Listed below are T cell receptor beta chains from one sample, sequenced in a study of cytomegalovirus exposure and HLA in healthy donors. Profiled with immunoSEQ multiplex PCR; TCRdb holds only in-frame clones, not every one. The sample yields about 160,000 clones, around 92% seen once. The sample taken for sequencing was PBMCs. These TCRs come from a woman younger than 30 in good health and CMV-seropositive. The CDR3 runs from the conserved cysteine through the conserved F or W. D genes are given only for firm matches. Clone size is not always given. Where it is, it says once, few, many or a class for expanded clones.

D gene | J gene | V gene | clone size | CDR3 DNA | CDR3 protein
TRBD1 | TRBJ1-2 | TRBV28 | . | TGTGCCAGCAGGGGGGACAGGGGGTATGGCTACACCTTC | CASRGDRGYGYTF
. | TRBJ2-2 | TRBV5-1 | . | TGCGCCAGCCATCCAGCGGAGTCGATCGGGGAGCTGTTTTTT | CASHPAESIGELFF
. | TRBJ2-7 | TRBV18 | few | TGTGCCAGCTCACCTGCCGGGACAAGCCACGAGCAGTACTTC | CASSPAGTSHEQYF
TRBD1 | TRBJ2-7 | TRBV10-1 | . | TGCGCCAGCAGGTCCGGGACAGGCTCCGAGCAGTACTTC | CASRSGTGSEQYF
. | TRBJ2-7 | TRBV13 | . | TGTGCCAGCAGCTTAGGGGCGGTCCTTTCCTACGAGCAGTACTTC | CASSLGAVLSYEQYF
. | TRBJ2-7 | TRBV6-1 | . | TGTGCCAGCGAGGGCGGGGGCGCCTCCTACGAGCAGTACTTC | CASEGGGASYEQYF
. | TRBJ1-1 | TRBV4-1 | . | TGCGCCAGCAGCCTTTGGCCTAACGGGTCAGGGGCTTTCTTT | CASSLWPNGSGAFF
TRBD2 | TRBJ2-7 | TRBV7-2 | . | TGTGCCAGCAGCTTAGCCGGGAGCGGGGGACTCTACGAGCAGTACTTC | CASSLAGSGGLYEQYF
. | TRBJ2-7 | TRBV21-1 | . | TGTGCCAGCAGACTACAGCGGGAGCTTGAGTCCTACGAGCAGTACTTC | CASRLQRELESYEQYF
. | TRBJ1-4 | TRBV5-8 | . | TGTGCCAGCAGCCCGGGACTGAGTCCTGAAAAACTGTTTTTT | CASSPGLSPEKLFF
TRBD2 | TRBJ2-1 | TRBV9 | once | TGTGCCAGCAGCGTAGGAGGTAGCGGGAGTGGGGATGAGCAGTTCTTC | CASSVGGSGSGDEQFF
. | TRBJ2-3 | TRBV19 | . | TGTGCCAGTAGTACCTTGGAGGGAGATACGCAGTATTTT | CASSTLEGDTQYF
. | TRBJ1-4 | TRBV7-2 | . | TGTGCCAGCAGCTTTAGCGGGGCTCCTAATGAAAAACTGTTTTTT | CASSFSGAPNEKLFF
. | TRBJ2-1 | TRBV29-1 | . | TGCAGCGTTGACAGGGAGCAGTTCTTC | CSVDREQFF
TRBD1 | TRBJ2-2 | TRBV27 | . | TGTGCCAGCAGTCTGCTCAGGGGGACGGACACCGGGGAGCTGTTTTTT | CASSLLRGTDTGELFF
TRBD1 | TRBJ2-1 | TRBV4-1 | . | TGCGCCAGCAGAAAGGGACAGGGGCCCTACAATGAGCAGTTCTTC | CASRKGQGPYNEQFF
. | TRBJ2-7 | TRBV4-3 | once | TGCGCCAGCAGCCAAGGGACCGGACGGGGGAGGCAGTACTTC | CASSQGTGRGRQYF
. | TRBJ1-3 | TRBV5-6 | . | TGTGCCAGCAGCTTCGCAGGGCAAGGAAACACCATATATTTT | CASSFAGQGNTIYF
. | TRBJ1-3 | TRBV28 | . | TGTGCCAGCACGGTAGGGGAACACACCATATATTTT | CASTVGEHTIYF
. | TRBJ1-1 | TRBV6-5 | . | TGTGCCAGCAGTTACCCTCCAGGGGCGAAAGCTTTCTTT | CASSYPPGAKAFF
. | TRBJ1-1 | TRBV2 | . | TGTGCCAGCGGGGGGGAGTCACCCATGTCTGAAGCTTTCTTT | CASGGESPMSEAFF
. | TRBJ2-3 | TRBV5-4 | . | TGTGCCAGCAGCTTGGGTTCTCGGGGAGGGGGAAATACGCAGTATTTT | CASSLGSRGGGNTQYF
. | TRBJ1-1 | TRBV9 | . | TGTGCCAGCAGTCGGGATGCGTGGACTGAAGCTTTCTTT | CASSRDAWTEAFF
TRBD1 | TRBJ2-7 | TRBV18 | . | TGTGCCAGCTCATGGACAGGACAGTCCTACGAGCAGTACTTC | CASSWTGQSYEQYF
TRBD2 | TRBJ2-1 | TRBV6-1 | . | TGTGCCAGCAGTGAAGTGGGACTAGCGGGGAGTTTACCCTACAATGAGCAGTTCTTC | CASSEVGLAGSLPYNEQFF
. | TRBJ2-2 | TRBV7-2 | once | TGTGCCAGCAGCTACGGGATCGGGAGGAACACCGGGGAGCTGTTTTTT | CASSYGIGRNTGELFF
. | TRBJ2-1 | TRBV29-1 | . | TGCAGCGTTAGCGGAGACAACAATGAGCAGTTCTTC | CSVSGDNNEQFF
. | TRBJ1-3 | TRBV11-3 | . | TGTGCCAGCAGCTTCGCCACCGGGACAAATGGAAACACCATATATTTT | CASSFATGTNGNTIYF
. | TRBJ1-1 | TRBV6-4 | . | TGTGCCAGCAGTGAAAAAGGGGAGAACACTGAAGCTTTCTTT | CASSEKGENTEAFF
. | TRBJ1-1 | TRBV29-1 | . | TGCAGCGGTTCACGGGGGATAAACACTGAAGCTTTCTTT | CSGSRGINTEAFF
. | TRBJ2-1 | TRBV28 | few | TGTGCCAGTAGTTTGTCGCTAGAGCAGTTCTTC | CASSLSLEQFF
TRBD1 | TRBJ1-2 | TRBV27 | once | TGTGCCAGCAGTTCTATTCTACTGGGGCAGGGGGTTGATGGCTACACCTTC | CASSSILLGQGVDGYTF
. | TRBJ1-1 | TRBV28 | . | TGTGCCAGCAGAAGCCAATTGAACACTGAAGCTTTCTTT | CASRSQLNTEAFF
. | TRBJ2-7 | TRBV28 | . | TGTGCCAGCAGCCTCAGTCGCCACGAGCAGTACTTC | CASSLSRHEQYF
. | TRBJ1-3 | TRBV11-2 | . | TGTGCCAGCAGCTTGGCAGGCGGAAACACCATATATTTT | CASSLAGGNTIYF
. | TRBJ1-3 | TRBV6-5 | . | TGTGCCAGCAGTTACTCGAACTTAGCGGGCACCATATATTTT | CASSYSNLAGTIYF
. | TRBJ2-4 | TRBV19 | . | TGTGCCAGTAGGTTCGACACTAGCAAAAACATTCAGTACTTC | CASRFDTSKNIQYF
. | TRBJ1-1 | TRBV19 | . | TGTGCCAGTACCCCCCAAATCGGGGGCACTGAAGCTTTCTTT | CASTPQIGGTEAFF
TRBD1 | TRBJ2-1 | TRBV29-1 | . | TGCAGCGTTGAACCGGGACAGGGGTTCTACAATGAGCAGTTCTTC | CSVEPGQGFYNEQFF
TRBD2 | TRBJ2-1 | TRBV28 | once | TGTGCCAGCAGTTCTAGCGGGGCTAACTACAATGAGCAGTTCTTC | CASSSSGANYNEQFF
. | TRBJ2-3 | TRBV11-3 | . | TGTGCCAGCAGCTTAGGGGGGGTTTCAGATACGCAGTATTTT | CASSLGGVSDTQYF
. | TRBJ2-7 | TRBV30 | . | TGTGCCTGTGGGAGCTACGAGCAGTACTTC | CACGSYEQYF
. | TRBJ2-1 | TRBV6-1 | . | TGTGCCAGCAGTGAGGTAAGGAGGAGCAACTCCTACAATGAGCAGTTCTTC | CASSEVRRSNSYNEQFF
. | TRBJ1-5 | TRBV1 | few | TGCACCAGCAGCCAAGATCCGGGGACAGTCAATCAGCCCCAGCATTTT | CTSSQDPGTVNQPQHF
. | TRBJ1-1 | TRBV6-4 | . | TGTGCCAGCCCAAGAACCCCGACAGGAAAGAACACTGAAGCTTTCTTT | CASPRTPTGKNTEAFF
TRBD2 | TRBJ2-7 | TRBV5-1 | . | TGCGCCAGCAGCCCGTTGGTTAGCGGGGGCGAGCAGTACTTC | CASSPLVSGGEQYF
. | TRBJ2-7 | TRBV28 | . | TGTGCCAGCAGTTCGTTAGACGGGTTTTCCTACGAGCAGTACTTC | CASSSLDGFSYEQYF
. | TRBJ2-3 | TRBV27 | . | TGTGCCAGCAGCCCGTTTAGTAGCACAGATACGCAGTATTTT | CASSPFSSTDTQYF
TRBD1 | TRBJ1-2 | TRBV18 | . | TGTGCCAGCTCACCACCAGGACAGGGAAACTATGGCTACACCTTC | CASSPPGQGNYGYTF
TRBD1 | TRBJ1-5 | TRBV6-6 | . | TGTGCCAGCCAGGCAGGGGGACGCCTGGGCAATCAGCCCCAGCATTTT | CASQAGGRLGNQPQHF